A selection of T cell receptor beta chains follows, all from one sample in a study of CD8 T cells in Susac syndrome. TCRdb passed the immunoSEQ multiplex PCR reads through MiXCR, listing each CDR3 protein once. The sample records about 300,000 distinct CDR3 sequences, about 89% being singletons. The specimen sequenced was CD8+ T cells from PBMCs. Every receptor here comes from a human donor with multiple sclerosis. Each CDR3 is given with its conserved first and last residue. D genes are given only for firm matches. Expanded clones are given a class, and other clones once, few, many or no size at all.

d_gene	v_gene	abundance	j_gene	CDR3aa	CDR3nt
TRBD2	TRBV15	-	TRBJ2-5	CATRGGEETQYF	TGTGCCACCCGGGGGGGAGAAGAGACCCAGTACTTC
-	TRBV20-1	-	TRBJ1-1	CSAEPVSANTEAFF	TGCAGTGCGGAGCCCGTGTCAGCCAACACTGAAGCTTTCTTT
TRBD1	TRBV10-3	-	TRBJ1-2	CAISESDRGQRSGYTF	TGTGCCATCAGTGAGTCAGACAGGGGGCAAAGAAGCGGCTACACCTTC
TRBD2	TRBV28	-	TRBJ2-2	CASSYSLMTSAYLTGELFF	TGTGCCAGCAGCTACTCCTTGATGACTAGCGCCTACCTCACCGGGGAGCTGTTTTTT
-	TRBV4-3	-	TRBJ1-5	CASSQEWRSNQPQHF	TGCGCCAGCAGCCAAGAGTGGAGGAGCAATCAGCCCCAGCATTTT
TRBD2	TRBV2	-	TRBJ2-5	CASSPSGLAGAKTQYF	TGTGCCAGCAGTCCTTCGGGACTAGCGGGGGCGAAGACCCAGTACTTC
-	TRBV11-2	-	TRBJ2-7	CASSLGPGSEQYF	TGTGCCAGCAGCTTAGGTCCAGGGTCCGAGCAGTACTTC
TRBD1	TRBV20-1	once	TRBJ1-5	CSVPGQGNQPQHF	TGCAGTGTCCCGGGACAGGGGAATCAGCCCCAGCATTTT
-	TRBV14	-	TRBJ2-1	CASSPHWAGDNEQFF	TGTGCCAGCAGCCCCCACTGGGCTGGGGACAATGAGCAGTTCTTC
-	TRBV29-1	-	TRBJ2-1	CSVELEADNEQFF	TGCAGCGTTGAGCTTGAGGCCGACAATGAGCAGTTCTTC
-	TRBV9	-	TRBJ1-2	CASSVDDGPRPNYGYTF	TGTGCCAGCAGCGTAGACGACGGCCCCAGGCCCAACTATGGCTACACCTTC
TRBD2	TRBV20-1	-	TRBJ2-7	CSASTSLLAGAVSYEQYF	TGCAGTGCTTCAACCTCCTTACTAGCGGGAGCGGTCTCCTACGAGCAGTACTTC
TRBD1	TRBV12-3/TRBV12-4	-	TRBJ1-1	CASSSSGGRRAFF	TGTGCCAGCAGTTCCTCAGGGGGCCGGCGGGCTTTCTTT
-	TRBV9	once	TRBJ2-1	CASKSQEGNEQFF	TGTGCCAGCAAGTCACAGGAGGGCAATGAGCAGTTCTTC
-	TRBV13	-	TRBJ1-1	CASIHQGQLEAFF	TGTGCCAGCATCCACCAAGGGCAGCTTGAAGCTTTCTTT
TRBD1	TRBV6-5	-	TRBJ2-7	CASSYSGTGYVSYEQYF	TGTGCCAGCAGTTACTCCGGGACAGGGTACGTTTCCTACGAGCAGTACTTC
-	TRBV6-2/TRBV6-3	-	TRBJ2-7	CASSWSGYSYEQYF	TGTGCCAGCAGTTGGAGCGGGTACTCCTACGAGCAGTACTTC
TRBD2	TRBV30	-	TRBJ2-2	CAWSVSSGGTGELFF	TGTGCCTGGAGTGTCTCCAGCGGGGGCACCGGGGAGCTGTTTTTT
-	TRBV6-6	-	TRBJ2-2	CASSYLREDAGELFF	TGTGCCAGCAGTTATCTCAGGGAGGACGCCGGGGAGCTGTTTTTT
-	TRBV25-1	-	TRBJ2-7	CASSELTVGLREQYF	TGTGCCAGCAGTGAATTGACAGTAGGACTACGCGAGCAGTACTTC
-	TRBV7-9	-	TRBJ2-7	CASSPRTEYRPDF	TGTGCCAGCAGCCCCAGGACAGAGTACCGGCCGGACTTC
-	TRBV4-3	-	TRBJ2-7	CASSQGVQFGTSYYEQYF	TGCGCCAGCAGCCAAGGGGTTCAGTTCGGGACATCCTACTACGAGCAGTACTTC
TRBD2	TRBV13	once	TRBJ2-3	CASSSETSGTDTQYF	TGTGCCAGCAGCTCCGAGACTAGCGGCACAGATACGCAGTATTTT